The 29 T cell receptor beta chains below were found in one sample sequenced in a study of response to subunit inactivated influenza vaccine. TCRdb reprocessed the RT-PCR reads with MiXCR, giving one entry per CDR3 protein. The sample has under 500,000 distinct CDR3 sequences, around 9.9% seen once. The source material was PBMCs from blood, sampled 40 to 50 days after vaccination. Receptors originate from a man aged 50 to 60 who received an inactivated influenza vaccine.

This clonotype was seen only a few times. The CDR3 here is CASTSTGVAGANVLTF. The CDR3 DNA is TGTGCCAGCACTTCGACAGGGGTGGCTGGGGCCAACGTCCTGACTTTC. The chain recombines TRBV5-6 with TRBJ2-6; TRBD1 agrees at 8 bases. Losses at the gene ends were 6 bases for V and 2 bases for J; bases not matched to a gene: 7. This CDR3 spans 16 amino acids. The germline gives CDR1 SGHDT, CDR2 YYEEEE.

The chain employs TRBV29-1 and TRBJ1-1; 8 bases line up with TRBD1. The CDR3 is 12 residues long. The germline V gene has CDR1 SQVTM and CDR2 ANQGSEA. J gave up 4 bases and V 7 bases, and 5 bases lay outside the gene matches. The CDR3 is CSARTGSTEAFF. The CDR3 region has the DNA TGCAGCGCCCGGACAGGGAGCACTGAAGCTTTCTTT.

This clonotype appeared a few times. The CDR3 bases are TGTGCCAGCAGTTTTGGGGGGCTCTCAAATGAGCAGTTCTTC. As protein: CASSFGGLSNEQFF. This sequence joins TRBV28 and TRBJ2-1; D assignment may be TRBD1 or TRBD2 (6 bases each). Germline V lookup: CDR1 MDHEN, CDR2 SYDVKM. The V and J ends lost 3 bases and 7 bases respectively, with 13 bases between them. CDR3 size: 14 residues.

This chain joins TRBV7-2 and TRBJ1-4; 7 nucleotides line up with TRBD1. The germline CDR1 and CDR2 sequences are SGHTA and FQGNSA. V shed 4 bases, J shed 6 bases, and the junction held 8 bases outside the gene matches. There are 15 residues in the CDR3. In DNA, the CDR3 is TGTGCCAGCAGCTCGAGGGGGCGAAGAGATGAAAAACTGTTTTTT. It yields the protein CASSSRGRRDEKLFF.

This clonotype was seen only a few times. The chain has TRBV11-2 and TRBJ2-7; 12 bases agree with TRBD2. Trimming cost V 1 base and J 2 bases; bases outside gene matches: 6. This CDR3 is 17 amino acids long. The germline V gene encodes CDR1 SGHAT and CDR2 FQNNGV. In DNA form, the CDR3 reads TGTGCCAGCAGCTTAGCTAGCGGGAGGGCCCGGACCTACGAGCAGTACTTC. It codes for CASSLASGRARTYEQYF.

This clonotype was counted only a few times. V gene TRBV29-1 combines with J gene TRBJ2-7, with 10 nucleotides matching TRBD1. The CDR3 contains 14 residues. The V gene's germline CDR1 is SQVTM and CDR2 ANQGSEA. Unmatched junction bases numbered 4, after V lost 1 base and J lost 4 bases. Written as DNA, the CDR3 is TGCAGCGTTGAAGTGGGGACAGGGGTTTACGAGCAGTACTTC. Translated, it gives CSVEVGTGVYEQYF.

The table lists this clonotype with a few counts. V usage is TRBV20-1 and J usage is TRBJ2-1; D gene uncertain. CDR1 and CDR2 (germline): DFQATT, SNEGSKA (reference sequence). The CDR3 contains 14 residues. The ends were cut back, 4 bases at V and 5 bases at J, with 15 bases in the middle. This CDR3 is CSAIVPPNNNEQFF. The CDR3 nucleotides are TGCAGTGCTATTGTACCCCCCAATAACAATGAGCAGTTCTTC.

This rearrangement joins TRBV12-3 or TRBV12-4 to TRBJ1-3; D is undetermined. The ends were cut back, 2 bases at V and 0 bases at J, with 11 bases in the middle. CDR3 length: 16 residues. In nucleotides, the CDR3 is TGTGCCAGCAGTTTACCGCGGCTTTACTCTGGAAACACCATATATTTT. Protein sequence: CASSLPRLYSGNTIYF.

The CDR3 protein is CASSSDGKSTDTQYF. Here the CDR3 DNA reads TGTGCCAGCAGTTCAGACGGGAAGAGCACAGATACGCAGTATTTT. The chain recombines TRBV6-5 with TRBJ2-3; a weak D match, TRBD2 (5 bases). Germline V CDR1 and CDR2: MNHEY, SVGAGI. V was pared by 4 bases and J by 0 bases, with 11 bases between. The CDR3 runs 15 residues.

Only a few counts were recorded for this clonotype. The chain has TRBV15 and TRBJ1-4, with D possibly being TRBD1 (6 bases). Trimming removed 7 bases from V and 3 bases from J, with 9 bases in between. The CDR3 has 13 amino acids. The germline V gene encodes CDR1 LNHNV and CDR2 YYDKDF (reference sequence). The CDR3 region has the DNA TGTGCCACCACATCAGGGGCTAATGAAAAACTGTTTTTT. Translation: CATTSGANEKLFF.

The chain joins TRBV5-6 to TRBJ2-1; TRBD2 agrees at 11 bases. The length of the CDR3 is 17 residues. Looked up from germline, CDR1 is SGHDT and CDR2 is YYEEEE. J gave up 4 bases and V 4 bases, and 10 bases lay outside the gene matches. The CDR3 bases are TGTGCCAGCAGCCAACTAGCGGGAGCACAAAGATACAATGAGCAGTTCTTC. This sequence encodes CASSQLAGAQRYNEQFF.

The chain links TRBV5-6 to TRBJ1-2; D is unclear. The CDR3 contains 15 residues. The germline gives CDR1 SGHDT, CDR2 YYEEEE. V was pared by 0 bases and J by 4 bases, with 13 bases between. The CDR3 loop is CASSLATPTLYGYTF. CDR3 coding DNA: TGTGCCAGCAGCTTGGCCACACCGACCCTCTATGGCTACACCTTC.

This clonotype has a count of ten or more. J is TRBJ1-2 and V is TRBV20-1, with 10 bases fitting TRBD1. Germline CDR1 is DFQATT and CDR2 is SNEGSKA (reference sequence). With 4 bases clipped from V and 8 bases from J, the junction kept 4 bases outside the gene matches. CDR3 length: 12 residues. The CDR3 protein is CSATGTGVGYTF. DNA for the CDR3: TGCAGTGCTACCGGGACAGGGGTAGGCTACACCTTC.

The V and J genes are TRBV28 and TRBJ2-7; tentatively, D is TRBD1 (5 bases). Germline V gene data show CDR1 as MDHEN and CDR2 as SYDVKM. The V end was cut by 2 bases, the J end by 6 bases, with 17 bases between. This CDR3 is 15 amino acids long. CDR3 DNA sequence: TGTGCCAGCAGTTTACAGGGCGGCAGCTCCCTCGAGCAGTACTTC. Translating gives CASSLQGGSSLEQYF.

Ten or more counts support this clonotype. V usage is TRBV7-2 and J usage is TRBJ2-3, with 8 bases matching TRBD1. From germline, CDR1 is SGHTA and CDR2 FQGNSA. V shed 5 bases, J shed 4 bases, and the junction held 8 bases outside the gene matches. The CDR3 has 15 residues. The CDR3 DNA is TGTGCCAGCAGCGGCGGCAGGGGGCGCCCAGATACGCAGTATTTT. It is translated as CASSGGRGRPDTQYF.

In this sample, this clonotype turned up a few times. This chain uses TRBV29-1 with TRBJ1-1; no reliable D call. CDR1 is SQVTM, CDR2 ANQGSEA, per germline. The CDR3 has 10 residues. The germline V and J ends were trimmed by 4 bases and 8 bases, with 8 bases remaining between them. The CDR3 nucleotides read TGCAGCGTTGTTCGGGCAGAAGCTTTCTTT. Translated: CSVVRAEAFF.

V gene TRBV27 combines with J gene TRBJ2-7; 10 nucleotides line up with TRBD2. The CDR3 extends over 16 amino acids. The germline CDR1 and CDR2 sequences are MNHEY and SMNVEV (reference sequence). Unmatched junction bases numbered 14, after V lost 6 bases and J lost 6 bases. The CDR3 loop is CASSITSGIGAPEQYF. In DNA form, the CDR3 reads TGTGCCAGCAGCATTACTAGCGGGATAGGGGCACCCGAGCAGTACTTC.

The genes are TRBV15 and TRBJ2-1; TRBD2 matches 14 bases. The CDR3 runs 15 residues. The V gene end was trimmed by 4 bases and the J gene end by 7 bases; junction bases not matched to a gene: 3. Germline V gives CDR1 LNHNV, CDR2 YYDKDF (reference sequence). This CDR3 reads CATSKGLAGVNEQFF. The CDR3 DNA follows: TGTGCCACCAGCAAGGGACTAGCGGGGGTTAATGAGCAGTTCTTC. Looking up the rest from reference TRBV15 and TRBJ2-1 gives the full variable domain: DAMVIQNPRYQVTQFGKPVTLSCSQTLNHNVMYWYQQKSSQAPKLLFHYYDKDFNNEADTPDNFQSRRPNTSFCFLDIRSPGLGDTAMYLCATSKGLAGVNEQFFGPGTRLTVL.

This clonotype has at least ten counts. The chain carries TRBV7-2 and TRBJ2-2; D possibly corresponds to TRBD2 (5 bases). From germline, CDR1 is SGHTA and CDR2 FQGNSA. The CDR3 is 16 residues long. Trimming took off 4 bases at V and 5 bases at J, with 17 bases between the two ends. The chain's CDR3 is CASSSSPSPRTGELFF. The CDR3 DNA reads as TGTGCCAGCAGCTCTAGCCCCAGCCCTAGGACCGGGGAGCTGTTTTTT.

The chain recombines TRBV20-1 with TRBJ2-1; 13 nucleotides line up with TRBD2. The CDR3 is made up of 16 amino acids. With V trimmed by 4 bases and J by 9 bases, 12 bases remained unmatched. Germline CDR1 is DFQATT and CDR2 is SNEGSKA (reference sequence). CDR3 nucleotides: TGCAGTGCTACCCAGACTACTAGCGGGGGGGCTGGTGAGCAGTTCTTC. This encodes CSATQTTSGGAGEQFF.

The chain links TRBV27 to TRBJ2-3, with TRBD1 identical over 7 bases. Trimming cost V 0 bases and J 11 bases; bases outside gene matches: 5. This CDR3 has 13 residues. CDR1 is MNHEY, CDR2 SMNVEV, per germline (reference sequence). The CDR3 region has the DNA TGTGCCAGCAGTTTATCCGGACAGGCTGGGCAGTATTTT. Protein sequence: CASSLSGQAGQYF.

This clonotype came up many times. This chain joins TRBV10-3 and TRBJ2-7; D call uncertain. Germline loops: CDR1 ENHRY, CDR2 SYGVKD. The CDR3 is made up of 13 amino acids. V was trimmed by 0 bases and J by 3 bases, leaving 6 bases between them. The CDR3 loop is CAISESQDYEQYF. The CDR3 bases are TGTGCCATCAGTGAGTCACAAGACTACGAGCAGTACTTC.

The rearrangement uses TRBV7-2 and TRBJ2-7, with 8 bases fitting TRBD1. Germline V lookup: CDR1 SGHTA, CDR2 FQGNSA. The CDR3 spans 14 residues. Unmatched junction bases numbered 5, after V lost 6 bases and J lost 1 base. The CDR3 spells CASRAGGGSYEQYF. The CDR3 coding sequence is TGTGCCAGCAGGGCAGGGGGCGGATCCTACGAGCAGTACTTC.

About this clonotype: This may come from a read error, since a much larger clone is one base off. V usage is TRBV7-2 and J usage is TRBJ2-3; D uncertain. V lost 2 bases and J lost 1, with 4 bases in between. This CDR3 is 13 amino acids long. CDR1 is SGHTA, CDR2 FQGNSA, per germline. The CDR3 loop reads CASSLWRTDTQYF. The CDR3 DNA reads TGTGCCAGCAGCTTATGGCGCACAGATACGCAGTATTTT. The whole variable domain, remainder taken from reference TRBV7-2 and TRBJ2-3, is GAGVSQSPSNKVTEKGKDVELRCDPISGHTALYWYRQSLGQGLEFLIYFQGNSAPDKSGLPSDRFSAERTGGSVSTLTIQRTQQEDSAVYLCASSLWRTDTQYFGPGTRLTVL.

In its sample, this clonotype was seen a few times. The genes are TRBV10-3 and TRBJ2-6; D call uncertain. V lost 2 bases to trimming and J lost 2 bases, with 7 bases between them. The CDR3 is 15 amino acids. Germline assignment: CDR1 ENHRY and CDR2 SYGVKD. The CDR3 DNA is TGTGCCATCAGTGAGGGGGTCCCTGGGGCCAACGTCCTGACTTTC. Translation: CAISEGVPGANVLTF.

The V and J genes are TRBV7-2 and TRBJ2-7; no definite D call. The CDR3 consists of 17 residues. Trimming took 0 bases from V and 0 from J, leaving 15 bases between them. CDR1 and CDR2 from the germline V gene are SGHTA and FQGNSA. This chain's CDR3 is CASSLAAMTVSSYEQYF. Written as DNA, the CDR3 is TGTGCCAGCAGCTTAGCGGCCATGACGGTGAGCTCCTACGAGCAGTACTTC.

The chain has TRBV18 and TRBJ2-1, with 7 nucleotides matching TRBD2. J lost 4 bases, V lost 3 bases, and 12 bases had no gene match. The CDR3 totals 17 residues. Germline lookup yields CDR1 KGHSH and CDR2 LQKENI. The CDR3 coding sequence is TGTGCCAGCTCACCTCGTGCTACTAGCGCCCTTTACAATGAGCAGTTCTTC. Protein product: CASSPRATSALYNEQFF.

V usage is TRBV2 and J usage is TRBJ2-7; D may be TRBD1 or TRBD2 (5 bases each). The CDR3 spans 14 residues. The V end was cut by 6 bases, the J end by 1 base, with 13 bases between. Germline V gene data show CDR1 as SNHLY and CDR2 as FYNNEI. This chain's CDR3 is CASSPDGGSYEQYF. In DNA form, the CDR3 reads TGTGCCAGCAGCCCTGATGGGGGTTCCTACGAGCAGTACTTC.

This clonotype was seen many times. The V call is TRBV29-1, the J call TRBJ1-2; TRBD1 might be the D (5 bases). The V gene's germline CDR1 is SQVTM and CDR2 ANQGSEA. V was clipped by 0 bases and J by 5 bases, with 13 bases between them. The CDR3 runs 14 residues. CDR3 nucleotides: TGCAGCGTTGAAGATCCCGACAGCCCTTATGGCTACACCTTC. This encodes CSVEDPDSPYGYTF.